The entry that follows covers one T cell receptor (beta chain) sequence. Antigen unknown. This record comes from a study of CD4 T cells in relation to SARS-CoV-2 and coronaviruses. In the study overall: Convalescent patients had median age roughly 38 years, range about 20 to 75. Shared crossreactive spike epitopes were mapped to their HLA restriction.

Sequencing was performed with immunoSEQ multiplex PCR; in TCRdb, only in-frame clones are kept and a portion is missing. The data hold 40,000 to 50,000 clones, with about 87% observed a single time. The ends lost 3 bases at V and 0 bases at J; junction bases unmatched: 7. The CDR3 extends over 17 amino acids. Germline CDR1 is KGHSH and CDR2 is LQKENI. 90,000 to 100,000 naive or memory CD4+ cells were cultured with CEF peptides for under twelve days. This chain uses TRBV18 with TRBJ2-2, with TRBD2 matching over 7 bases. This sequence was found in an adult with COVID-19. The sequencing input was naive CD4+ T cells from PBMCs, cultured in vitro. As for subset: naive CD4+ T cells isolated by negative enrichment. Here the CDR3 reads CASSPDSLAANTGELFF. As DNA, the CDR3 is TGTGCCAGCTCACCCGACTCGCTAGCGGCGAACACCGGGGAGCTGTTTTTT.